These 25 T cell receptor beta chains originate from one sample sequenced in a study of control samples from healthy donors and cancer patients. Data came from immunoSEQ multiplex PCR; TCRdb stores just in-frame clones and leaves some out. The sample has 130,000 or so clones, over 75% seen once; the top ten hold roughly 3.4%. Sequenced input: blood. The receptors were sampled from a man in his forties or fifties in good health.

The rearrangement joins TRBV5-1 to TRBJ2-2, with D unresolved. CDR1 is SGHRS, CDR2 YFSETQ, per germline. The CDR3 is made up of 15 amino acids. V lost 4 bases to trimming and J lost 1 base, with 11 bases between them. CDR3 protein: CASSPQPENTGELFF. CDR3 sequence (DNA): TGCGCCAGCAGCCCTCAACCAGAGAACACCGGGGAGCTGTTTTTT.

The chain has TRBV2 and TRBJ2-7; the D gene is possibly TRBD2 (6 bases). V lost 1 base and J lost 5, with 18 bases in between. This CDR3 comprises 16 residues. Germline loops: CDR1 SNHLY, CDR2 FYNNEI. The CDR3 DNA reads TGTGCCAGCAGTGAAGAGGGACTTACGATGCTGGACGAGCAGTACTTC. Encoded protein: CASSEEGLTMLDEQYF. The full variable domain, in which reference TRBV2 and TRBJ2-7 provide the parts outside the CDR3, is EPEVTQTPSHQVTQMGQEVILRCVPISNHLYFYWYRQILGQKVEFLVSFYNNEISEKSEIFDDQFSVERPDGSNFTLKIRSTKLEDSAMYFCASSEEGLTMLDEQYFGPGTRLTVT.

The rearrangement uses TRBV19 and TRBJ2-1, with TRBD1 identical over 8 bases. CDR1 LNHDA and CDR2 SQIVND come from the germline V gene (reference sequence). The CDR3 consists of 15 residues. V gave up 7 bases and J gave up 4 bases; unmatched junction bases: 9. The CDR3 nucleotides read TGTGCCAGTAAAACGGACAGGGACCCTTACAATGAGCAGTTCTTC. Encoded protein: CASKTDRDPYNEQFF.

The rearrangement uses TRBV9 and TRBJ1-2; D is unresolved. The V end was cut by 6 bases, the J end by 4 bases, with 22 bases between. The CDR3 sequence is 16 residues long. The germline V gene encodes CDR1 SGDLS and CDR2 YYNGEE. The CDR3 DNA reads TGTGCCAGCACCAGTAGGAAGACGAAAGGAGGCTATGGCTACACCTTC. Protein: CASTSRKTKGGYGYTF.

A single count supports this clone. CDR3 DNA: TGTGCCAGCAGCCAACAGTCCTACGAGCAGTACTTC. Translating gives CASSQQSYEQYF. This chain links TRBV7-2 with TRBJ2-7; D is uncertain. CDR1 and CDR2 (germline): SGHTA, FQGNSA. The CDR3 runs to 12 residues. Trimming stripped 5 bases from V and 1 base from J, with 6 bases between.

This clone occurred once. V gene TRBV12-5 combines with J gene TRBJ2-3, with D uncertain. Germline V gene data show CDR1 as LGHNT and CDR2 as FRNRAP. This CDR3 is built from 11 residues. Trimming took 4 bases from V and 5 from J, leaving 4 bases between them. The chain's CDR3 is CASGSGDTQYF. CDR3 sequence (DNA): TGTGCTAGTGGTTCAGGAGATACGCAGTATTTT. Full variable domain (missing parts from reference TRBV12-5 and TRBJ2-3): DARVTQTPRHKVTEMGQEVTMRCQPILGHNTVFWYRQTMMQGLELLAYFRNRAPLDDSGMPKDRFSAEMPDATLATLKIQPSEPRDSAVYFCASGSGDTQYFGPGTRLTVL.

This clone came up a few times. This chain joins TRBV12-5 and TRBJ1-2, with TRBD1 matching 10 bases. Germline CDR1 LGHNT, CDR2 FRNRAP. This CDR3 spans 15 amino acids. J gave up 7 bases and V 0 bases, and 5 bases lay outside the gene matches. The CDR3 nucleotides are TGTGCTAGTGGTTTGGTAGGAGGGACAGGGGCTGGCTACACCTTC. It translates to CASGLVGGTGAGYTF. Full variable domain (remainder filled in from reference TRBV12-5 and TRBJ1-2): DARVTQTPRHKVTEMGQEVTMRCQPILGHNTVFWYRQTMMQGLELLAYFRNRAPLDDSGMPKDRFSAEMPDATLATLKIQPSEPRDSAVYFCASGLVGGTGAGYTFGSGTRLTVV.

This clone appeared a few times. The chain carries TRBV24-1 and TRBJ1-1; D is ambiguous. CDR3 length equals 13 residues. The germline V gene encodes CDR1 KGHDR and CDR2 SFDVKD. Trimming pared 1 base from V and 1 base from J, leaving 3 bases between. CDR3 DNA sequence: TGTGCCACCAGTGATTTCAAGAACACTGAAGCTTTCTTT. Its translation is CATSDFKNTEAFF.

This chain links TRBV6-5 with TRBJ2-3; D might be TRBD1 (6 bases). The germline V and J ends were trimmed by 9 bases and 3 bases, with 13 bases remaining between them. The CDR3 is made up of 13 amino acids. Germline assignment: CDR1 MNHEY and CDR2 SVGAGI. The CDR3 here is CASTGFLTDTQYF. The CDR3 DNA follows: TGTGCCAGTACAGGGTTCTTAACAGATACGCAGTATTTT.

The V and J genes are TRBV28 and TRBJ1-2; no firm D call. The V and J ends lost 5 bases and 8 bases respectively, with 9 bases between them. From germline, CDR1 is MDHEN and CDR2 SYDVKM. The CDR3 runs 11 residues. CDR3 protein: CASSGGYGYTF. The CDR3 bases are TGTGCCAGCAGTGGAGGCTACGGCTACACCTTC.

The rearrangement links TRBV7-8 to TRBJ1-5; D remains unclear. V dropped 5 bases and J dropped 4 bases, with 18 bases sitting between them. The CDR3 covers 16 residues. Germline V CDR1 and CDR2: SGHVS, FQNEAQ. CDR3 protein: CASSPLYAPANQPQHF. The CDR3 region has the DNA TGTGCCAGCAGCCCCCTATATGCTCCCGCTAATCAGCCCCAGCATTTT.

This chain uses TRBV7-8 with TRBJ1-4; D gene uncertain. The CDR3 extends over 15 amino acids. Germline V lookup: CDR1 SGHVS, CDR2 FQNEAQ. Trimming stripped 5 bases from V and 0 bases from J, with 10 bases between. The CDR3 DNA reads as TGTGCCAGCAGCCCTGACCCGACAACTAATGAAAAACTGTTTTTT. It yields the protein CASSPDPTTNEKLFF.

The rearrangement uses TRBV6-1 and TRBJ1-4, with 8 bases fitting TRBD1. The CDR3 extends over 17 amino acids. The V gene's germline CDR1 is MNHNS and CDR2 SASEGT. Trimming took 6 bases from V and 0 from J; bases not matched to a gene: 9. The CDR3 loop is CASSETNRGATNEKLFF. The CDR3 region has the DNA TGTGCCAGCAGCGAAACAAACAGGGGGGCAACTAATGAAAAACTGTTTTTT.

This rearrangement joins TRBV7-3 to TRBJ2-7, with a possible D match to TRBD1 (5 bases). The CDR3 totals 13 residues. V was shortened by 2 bases and J by 6 bases, with 11 bases between the two germline ends. Per the germline V gene, CDR1 is SGHTA and CDR2 is FQGTGA. The CDR3 DNA is TGTGCCAGCAGCTTAGAGGTAGGGGCCGAGCAGTACTTC. Protein: CASSLEVGAEQYF.

The chain couples TRBV6-5 to TRBJ1-2, with TRBD1 identical over 8 bases. This CDR3 comprises 13 residues. The ends lost 6 bases at V and 3 bases at J; junction bases unmatched: 3. The germline gives CDR1 MNHEY, CDR2 SVGAGI. DNA for the CDR3: TGTGCCAGCAGCGCACAGGGGGACTATGGCTACACCTTC. Its protein is CASSAQGDYGYTF.

V gene TRBV30 combines with J gene TRBJ1-5; TRBD1 aligns across 10 bases. The CDR3 runs to 16 residues. Per the germline V gene, CDR1 is GTSNPN and CDR2 is SVGIG (reference sequence). Germline trimming cut 4 bases from V and 3 bases from J; bases unmatched to any gene: 9. The CDR3: CAWTNGDRGFNQPQHF. CDR3 nucleotides: TGTGCCTGGACGAATGGGGACAGGGGATTCAATCAGCCCCAGCATTTT.

This chain uses TRBV11-2 with TRBJ2-2; D is unresolved. The germline V gene encodes CDR1 SGHAT and CDR2 FQNNGV. The CDR3 has 13 amino acids. V was trimmed by 3 bases and J by 6 bases, leaving 8 bases between them. DNA for the CDR3: TGTGCCAGCAGCTTTATTAGGGCCGGGGAGCTGTTTTTT. This sequence encodes CASSFIRAGELFF.

This chain uses TRBV24-1 with TRBJ2-7; 7 nucleotides match TRBD1. This CDR3 region has 15 residues. V lost 6 bases, J lost 5 bases, and 12 bases stayed unmatched. Per germline, CDR1 KGHDR and CDR2 SFDVKD. DNA for the CDR3: TGTGCCACCAGTCCTACTACAGGGGTCGGAGACGAGCAGTACTTC. It specifies CATSPTTGVGDEQYF.

This sequence joins TRBV30 and TRBJ1-5, with D possibly matching TRBD1 (6 bases). V lost 1 base and J 4 bases, leaving 8 bases between the germline ends. The CDR3 length is 13 residues. Germline lookup yields CDR1 GTSNPN and CDR2 SVGIG (reference sequence). The CDR3 DNA follows: TGTGCCTGGAGTGGACAGGAAAATCAGCCCCAGCATTTT. Its protein product is CAWSGQENQPQHF.

The chain uses TRBV4-2 and TRBJ2-1; TRBD1 is a possible D gene (6 bases). The CDR3 has 14 amino acids. Germline V lookup: CDR1 LGHNA, CDR2 YNFKEQ. V lost 2 bases to trimming and J lost 8 bases, with 13 bases between them. The CDR3 coding sequence is TGTGCCAGCAGCCAAATGGACAGTGGTGATGAGCAGTTCTTC. It translates to CASSQMDSGDEQFF.

The chain employs TRBV7-9 and TRBJ2-2; D could derive from TRBD1 or TRBD2 (5 bases each). The CDR3 runs 17 residues. Trimming left V 4 bases short and J 2 bases short, with 17 bases between. From germline, CDR1 is SEHNR and CDR2 FQNEAQ (reference sequence). The CDR3 here is CASSYPVWGPNTGELFF. DNA for the CDR3: TGTGCCAGCAGCTACCCGGTGTGGGGACCAAACACCGGGGAGCTGTTTTTT.

In its sample, this clone was seen a few times. This rearrangement joins TRBV4-1 to TRBJ2-5; TRBD2 agrees at 11 bases. V shed 6 bases, J shed 1 base, and the junction held 4 bases outside the gene matches. Germline loops: CDR1 MGHRA, CDR2 YSYEKL. The CDR3 loop spans 15 amino acids. The CDR3 loop is CASSRLAGTQETQYF. Written as DNA, the CDR3 is TGCGCCAGCAGTCGACTAGCGGGGACCCAAGAGACCCAGTACTTC.

This clone was seen a few times. The chain uses TRBV2 and TRBJ2-6; D perhaps matches TRBD1 (5 bases). CDR1 SNHLY and CDR2 FYNNEI come from the germline V gene. Trimming cost V 5 bases and J 4 bases, with 9 bases left between them. The CDR3 is 14 amino acids. The CDR3 loop is CASSLGPGANVLTF. Here the CDR3 DNA reads TGTGCCAGCAGTTTGGGGCCCGGGGCCAACGTCCTGACTTTC.

In this sample, this clone turned up once. The V gene is TRBV30, the J gene TRBJ1-3; 7 bases are a match to TRBD1. CDR1 is GTSNPN and CDR2 is SVGIG in the germline V gene (reference sequence). Trimming cost V 2 bases and J 0 bases; bases outside gene matches: 1. The CDR3 runs 14 residues. The CDR3 region has the DNA TGTGCCTGGAGTACAGGGGTCTCTGGAAACACCATATATTTT. Protein product: CAWSTGVSGNTIYF.

The genes are TRBV30 and TRBJ2-3, with a tentative D call TRBD2 (5 bases). V was cut by 1 base and J by 1 base, with 15 bases left in between. CDR1 GTSNPN and CDR2 SVGIG come from the germline V gene (reference sequence). There are 16 residues in the CDR3. Written as DNA, the CDR3 is TGTGCCTGGAGTGGGAGACTACGAGCCGGCACAGATACGCAGTATTTT. It codes for CAWSGRLRAGTDTQYF.